These 28 T cell receptor beta chains came from one sample sequenced in a study of T cell changes during pregnancy in multiple sclerosis. Sequencing was performed with immunoSEQ multiplex PCR; in TCRdb, only in-frame clones are kept and a portion is missing. The profile shows approximately 63,000 clones, roughly 91% of them singletons. This specimen consisted of peripheral blood, obtained in the third trimester of pregnancy. These receptors all stem from a female donor in good health, enrolled as a control in a pregnancy study.

The chain employs TRBV6-5 and TRBJ1-1, with no clear D. V lost 8 bases to trimming and J lost 1 base, with 11 bases between them. This CDR3 has 13 amino acids. Looked up from germline, CDR1 is MNHEY and CDR2 is SVGAGI. Here the CDR3 reads CASRTTGNTEAFF. The CDR3, as DNA: TGTGCCAGCCGAACTACGGGGAACACTGAAGCTTTCTTT.

The V call is TRBV5-6, the J call TRBJ1-2; D gene uncertain. Trimming pared 0 bases from V and 0 bases from J, leaving 6 bases between. The CDR3 contains 14 residues. CDR1 is SGHDT, CDR2 YYEEEE, per germline. This CDR3 reads CASSLEQSNYGYTF. The CDR3, as DNA: TGTGCCAGCAGCTTGGAACAGTCTAACTATGGCTACACCTTC.

This chain uses TRBV7-9 with TRBJ1-1, with a tentative D call TRBD1 (5 bases). V lost 5 bases and J 6 bases, leaving 13 bases between the germline ends. Germline values: CDR1 SEHNR, CDR2 FQNEAQ (reference sequence). The CDR3 covers 13 residues. The CDR3 DNA reads TGTGCCAGCAGCCCAATGGGGCTCCCTGAAGCTTTCTTT. Amino acids: CASSPMGLPEAFF.

V gene TRBV6-4 combines with J gene TRBJ2-3; D may be TRBD1 (6 bases). Trimming shortened V by 4 bases and J by 3 bases, and 14 bases separated the two germline ends. In germline, CDR1 is MRHNA, CDR2 SNTAGT. This CDR3 region has 15 residues. CDR3 coding DNA: TGTGCCAGCAGTGCAACGAGGGGGAAGACAGATACGCAGTATTTT. Its protein product is CASSATRGKTDTQYF.

The chain has TRBV21-1 and TRBJ2-4; the D call in the table, TRBD1, was not verified against the DNA. TRBV21-1 is noted as a pseudogene. The CDR3 extends over 18 amino acids. CDR3 bases: TGTGCCAGCAGCCGACCGGTGAGGACAAGACTAGCCAAAAACATTCAGTACTTC. Its translation: CASSRPVRTRLAKNIQYF.

The J gene is TRBJ2-7, the V gene TRBV30; a possible D gene is TRBD1 (7 bases). The length of the CDR3 is 14 residues. The V end lost 0 bases, the J end lost 5 bases, and 14 bases lay between the germline ends. Germline V CDR1 and CDR2: GTSNPN, SVGIG (reference sequence). The DNA for the CDR3 is TGTGCCTGGAGTGTACTGACAGGGAGGAACGAGCAGTACTTC. This sequence encodes CAWSVLTGRNEQYF.

The rearrangement joins TRBV2 to TRBJ1-1; D is unresolved. This CDR3 spans 11 amino acids. CDR1 is SNHLY and CDR2 is FYNNEI in the germline V gene. Trimming stripped 3 bases from V and 5 bases from J, with 4 bases between. CDR3 residues: CASSEYTEAFF. DNA for the CDR3: TGTGCCAGCAGTGAGTATACTGAAGCTTTCTTT. The full variable domain, its missing parts supplied by reference TRBV2 and TRBJ1-1, is EPEVTQTPSHQVTQMGQEVILRCVPISNHLYFYWYRQILGQKVEFLVSFYNNEISEKSEIFDDQFSVERPDGSNFTLKIRSTKLEDSAMYFCASSEYTEAFFGQGTRLTVV.

The chain recombines TRBV6-5 with TRBJ1-4; no definite D call. The V gene's germline CDR1 is MNHEY and CDR2 SVGAGI. The CDR3 has 13 residues. V was trimmed by 5 bases and J by 8 bases, leaving 12 bases between them. CDR3 sequence (DNA): TGTGCCAGCAGTGCGGACCCGGGGGAAAAACTGTTTTTT. Translating it yields CASSADPGEKLFF.

In the case of this clone: One junction end disagrees with the germline gene, perhaps due to a read error. The rearrangement links TRBV14 to TRBJ2-1; weak D call: TRBD2 (5 bases). Germline CDR1 is SGHDN and CDR2 is FVKESK. The CDR3 loop spans 15 amino acids. The CDR3 spells CASSRPSGAYKEQFF. CDR3 in DNA: TGTGCCAGCAGCCGCCCCAGCGGAGCGTACAAGGAGCAGTTCTTC. Based on the CDR3 plus reference TRBV14 and TRBJ2-1, the full variable domain is EAGVTQFPSHSVIEKGQTVTLRCDPISGHDNLYWYRRVMGKEIKFLLHFVKESKQDESGMPNNRFLAERTGGTYSTLKVQPAELEDSGVYFCASSRPSGAYKEQFFGPGTRLTVL.

The J gene is TRBJ1-1, the V gene TRBV27; 7 bases agree with TRBD1. This CDR3 has 14 residues. Germline CDR1 and CDR2: MNHEY and SMNVEV (reference sequence). Germline trimming cut 2 bases from V and 0 bases from J; bases unmatched to any gene: 0. CDR3 sequence reads: CASSLQGVNTEAFF. The CDR3 nucleotides read TGTGCCAGCAGTTTACAGGGGGTGAACACTGAAGCTTTCTTT.

J is TRBJ1-4 and V is TRBV27; weak D call: TRBD1 (5 bases). The germline V gene has CDR1 MNHEY and CDR2 SMNVEV (reference sequence). The V end was cut by 4 bases, the J end by 4 bases, with 22 bases between. The CDR3 is made up of 18 amino acids. The CDR3 sequence is CASSSFRIRVRGNEKLFF. In nucleotides, the CDR3 is TGTGCCAGCAGTTCGTTCCGAATCAGGGTGCGCGGTAATGAAAAACTGTTTTTT.

V usage is TRBV7-9 and J usage is TRBJ1-1; D possibly corresponds to TRBD1 (5 bases). This CDR3 contains 14 residues. V gave up 7 bases and J gave up 2 bases, with 14 bases separating them. Germline CDR1 reads SEHNR; CDR2 reads FQNEAQ (reference sequence). CDR3 nucleotide sequence: TGTGCCAGCAAATTAGAGACAGCCAACACTGAAGCTTTCTTT. Translated, it gives CASKLETANTEAFF. Full variable domain (rest looked up from reference TRBV7-9 and TRBJ1-1): DTGVSQNPRHKITKRGQNVTFRCDPISEHNRLYWYRQTLGQGPEFLTYFQNEAQLEKSRLLSDRFSAERPKGSFSTLEIQRTEQGDSAMYLCASKLETANTEAFFGQGTRLTVV.

The chain has TRBV6-5 and TRBJ2-2; D call uncertain. The CDR3 totals 14 residues. Trimming pared 4 bases from V and 4 bases from J, leaving 10 bases between. Germline CDR1 MNHEY, CDR2 SVGAGI. Written as DNA, the CDR3 is TGTGCCAGCAGTTCCTCTGGCCCCACCGGGGAGCTGTTTTTT. The encoded protein is CASSSSGPTGELFF.

J is TRBJ2-7 and V is TRBV6-5, with TRBD1 matching 9 bases. Losses at the gene ends were 5 bases for V and 6 bases for J; bases not matched to a gene: 5. This CDR3 region has 13 residues. Germline-derived CDR1 and CDR2 are MNHEY and SVGAGI. Here the CDR3 reads CASSIGQGLEQYF. The CDR3 nucleotides are TGTGCCAGCAGTATCGGACAGGGGCTCGAGCAGTACTTC.

This clone came up once. V usage is TRBV11-3 and J usage is TRBJ2-5; D ambiguous. The CDR3 runs to 11 residues. Germline assignment: CDR1 SGHNT and CDR2 YENEEA. V lost 5 bases and J 4 bases, leaving 5 bases between the germline ends. Here the CDR3 DNA reads TGTGCCAGCAGCCACGGAGAGACCCAGTACTTC. It yields the protein CASSHGETQYF. The full variable domain, in which reference TRBV11-3 and TRBJ2-5 provide the parts outside the CDR3, is EAGVVQSPRYKIIEKKQPVAFWCNPISGHNTLYWYLQNLGQGPELLIRYENEEAVDDSQLPKDRFSAERLKGVDSTLKIQPAELGDSAVYLCASSHGETQYFGPGTRLLVL.

The chain combines TRBV19 with TRBJ2-1; 8 positions match TRBD1. The CDR3 covers 13 residues. The germline gives CDR1 LNHDA, CDR2 SQIVND (reference sequence). After removal of 10 bases from V and 2 bases from J, the junction contained 4 bases not matched to a gene. The CDR3 sequence: CATGQGTYNEQFF. Here the CDR3 DNA reads TGTGCCACCGGACAGGGAACCTACAATGAGCAGTTCTTC.

This chain joins TRBV2 and TRBJ1-5, with TRBD1 matching 7 bases. With V trimmed by 6 bases and J by 5 bases, 4 bases remained unmatched. CDR1 and CDR2 from the germline V gene are SNHLY and FYNNEI. This CDR3 is 13 amino acids long. The chain's CDR3 is CASSRTGDQPQHF. In DNA form, the CDR3 reads TGTGCCAGCAGCCGAACAGGGGATCAGCCCCAGCATTTT.

This clone was observed once. CDR3: CAAGPIYEQYF. In nucleotides, the CDR3 is TGTGCCGCTGGGCCAATCTACGAGCAGTACTTC. The genes are TRBV6-1 and TRBJ2-7; D not resolved. Germline V gene sequence: CDR1 MNHNS, CDR2 SASEGT. This CDR3 has 11 residues. V was shortened by 11 bases and J by 3 bases, with 11 bases between the two germline ends.

The CDR3 sequence: CASSPPSSSGEQYF. CDR3 DNA sequence: TGTGCCAGCAGCCCGCCTTCGTCCTCCGGCGAGCAGTACTTC. The rearrangement links TRBV5-8 to TRBJ2-7; the D is unclear. This CDR3 spans 14 amino acids. Trimming removed 4 bases at V and 6 bases at J, with 17 bases between. The germline V gene encodes CDR1 SGHTS and CDR2 YDEGEE.

The rearrangement joins TRBV19 to TRBJ2-3, with 8 bases that match TRBD1. The CDR3 runs 16 residues. CDR1 and CDR2 (germline): LNHDA, SQIVND (reference sequence). V trimming: 7 bases; J trimming: 6 bases; junction bases outside the gene matches: 15. The CDR3 bases are TGTGCCAGTACCCCTCTAGACAGGGGAAGTCTGGATACGCAGTATTTT. Translated: CASTPLDRGSLDTQYF.

J is TRBJ1-1 and V is TRBV9, with D tentatively TRBD1 (5 bases). The V end was cut by 3 bases, the J end by 4 bases, with 13 bases between. The length of the CDR3 is 14 residues. Germline loops: CDR1 SGDLS, CDR2 YYNGEE. DNA of the CDR3: TGTGCCAGCAGCGCTATACAGGATCTCACTGAAGCTTTCTTT. Translating gives CASSAIQDLTEAFF.

This sequence joins TRBV5-5 and TRBJ2-1; 8 nucleotides match TRBD2. Germline CDR1 and CDR2: SGHKS and YYEKEE (reference sequence). This CDR3 spans 15 amino acids. The trim removed 4 bases at V and 5 bases at J, leaving 8 bases unmatched. CDR3: CASSPGGAGDNEQFF. The CDR3 nucleotides are TGTGCCAGCAGCCCCGGGGGGGCGGGAGACAATGAGCAGTTCTTC.

V is TRBV7-8 and J is TRBJ1-4, with D perhaps matching TRBD1 (5 bases). Germline lookup yields CDR1 SGHVS and CDR2 FQNEAQ. The CDR3 consists of 14 residues. Trimming cost V 4 bases and J 8 bases, with 14 bases left between them. The CDR3 is CASSSRGVEEKLFF. The CDR3 DNA sequence: TGTGCCAGCAGCTCCCGGGGGGTAGAAGAAAAACTGTTTTTT.

The chain is built from TRBV5-6 and TRBJ2-3; no clear D. The V gene's germline CDR1 is SGHDT and CDR2 YYEEEE. The CDR3 is 16 residues long. The V gene lost 0 bases and the J gene lost 2 bases, with 13 bases spanning the gap. The CDR3 sequence: CASSLGLPTYTDTQYF. The CDR3 DNA reads TGTGCCAGCAGCTTGGGACTTCCTACCTACACAGATACGCAGTATTTT. Full variable domain (rest looked up from reference TRBV5-6 and TRBJ2-3): DAGVTQSPTHLIKTRGQQVTLRCSPKSGHDTVSWYQQALGQGPQFIFQYYEEEERQRGNFPDRFSGHQFPNYSSELNVNALLLGDSALYLCASSLGLPTYTDTQYFGPGTRLTVL.

This clone came up once. The chain is built from TRBV9 and TRBJ1-4; D is undetermined. Trimming took 0 bases from V and 7 from J, leaving 10 bases between them. This CDR3 has 14 amino acids. CDR1 and CDR2 (germline): SGDLS, YYNGEE. In DNA, the CDR3 is TGTGCCAGCAGCGTAGGGCCTGGGAGTGAAAAACTGTTTTTT. It translates to CASSVGPGSEKLFF.

V gene TRBV9 combines with J gene TRBJ2-2; tentatively, D is TRBD2 (6 bases). Germline V gene lookup returns CDR1 SGDLS and CDR2 YYNGEE. Trimming pared 0 bases from V and 7 bases from J, leaving 13 bases between. This CDR3 is 15 amino acids long. CDR3 sequence reads: CASSVEGLRNGELFF. The DNA for the CDR3 is TGTGCCAGCAGCGTAGAGGGACTCCGGAACGGGGAGCTGTTTTTT.

The rearrangement joins TRBV11-2 to TRBJ1-3; weak D call: TRBD1 (5 bases). Trimming left V 8 bases short and J 0 bases short, with 11 bases between. Germline CDR1 and CDR2: SGHAT and FQNNGV. This CDR3 spans 14 amino acids. CDR3 residues: CASQVTVSGNTIYF. The CDR3 bases are TGTGCCAGCCAGGTGACAGTCTCTGGAAACACCATATATTTT.

V usage is TRBV5-6 and J usage is TRBJ2-1, with 8 bases identical to TRBD2. Losses at the gene ends were 1 base for V and 8 bases for J; bases not matched to a gene: 5. CDR1 and CDR2 from the germline V gene are SGHDT and YYEEEE. The CDR3 extends over 14 amino acids. The CDR3 spells CASSLFGGAYEQFF. The CDR3 region has the DNA TGTGCCAGCAGCTTGTTCGGGGGGGCCTATGAGCAGTTCTTC.